These 8 T cell receptor beta chains originate from one sample sequenced in a study of T cells in Graves' hyperthyroidism and ophthalmopathy (dated by TCRdb to the late 2010s). Library preparation used multiplex PCR. Sequencing took place on an Illumina HiSeq 2000. Amplification of TCR beta CDR3 regions was carried out from RNA transcripts. For the first round of RT-PCR on the TCR CDR3, the HTBI primer set was used together with the Qiagen OneStep RT-PCR kit. TCRdb reprocessing: public reads trimmed at Q25 with fastp, clones called with MiXCR, in-frame beta chains kept. Rows with a matching CDR3 protein are joined into one entry that keeps the most common DNA and genes. The sample contains 500,000 to 600,000 distinct CDR3 sequences, 40% to 50% of them found a single time. The ten largest clones represent 44% of the sample. Sequencing was performed on peripheral blood or thyroid tissue (not recorded which). The receptors originated from an adult woman with Graves' disease, either hyperthyroidism or ophthalmopathy (not recorded which).

The genes are TRBV15 and TRBJ1-3, with a weak D call TRBD1 (6 bases). The CDR3 sequence is 18 residues long. Germline assignment: CDR1 LNHNV and CDR2 YYDKDF (reference sequence). Trimming left V 1 base short and J 2 bases short, with 18 bases between. CDR3 amino acids: CATSRVRTANLPGNTIYF. Here the CDR3 DNA reads TGTGCCACCAGCAGAGTTCGGACAGCTAACTTACCTGGAAACACCATATATTTT.

This clonotype was picked up many times. The V and J genes are TRBV29-1 and TRBJ2-7; unclear D gene. The CDR3 length is 10 residues. Germline V gives CDR1 SQVTM, CDR2 ANQGSEA. Trimming shortened V by 4 bases and J by 4 bases, and 5 bases separated the two germline ends. CDR3 residues: CSVGDYEQYF. For the CDR3, the DNA is TGCAGCGTTGGTGATTACGAGCAGTACTTC.

The chain joins TRBV29-1 to TRBJ1-2, with D perhaps TRBD1 (5 bases). The CDR3 contains 13 residues. V lost 7 bases, J lost 5 bases, and 17 bases lay in between. CDR1 SQVTM and CDR2 ANQGSEA come from the germline V gene. DNA for the CDR3: TGCAGCGAACGGCGGGGGGATATGTATGGCTACACCTTC. This sequence encodes CSERRGDMYGYTF. Based on the CDR3 plus reference TRBV29-1 and TRBJ1-2, the full variable domain is SAVISQKPSRDICQRGTSLTIQCQVDSQVTMMFWYRQQPGQSLTLIATANQGSEATYESGFVIDKFPISRPNLTFSTLTVSNMSPEDSSIYLCSERRGDMYGYTFGSGTRLTVV.

The CDR3 nucleotides are TGTGCCAGCACCTGGACAGGAAACACCGAAGAGACCCAGTACTTC. Protein product: CASTWTGNTEETQYF. The chain employs TRBV12-3 or TRBV12-4 and TRBJ2-5, with 7 bases lining up with TRBD1. The CDR3 has 15 amino acids. The junction had 11 bases not matched to a gene; V was cut back by 7 bases and J by 3 bases.

This clonotype was detected many times. The chain combines TRBV2 with TRBJ2-7; tentative D call: TRBD2 (6 bases). Looked up from germline, CDR1 is SNHLY and CDR2 is FYNNEI. This CDR3 is 18 amino acids long. Trimming pared 8 bases from V and 3 bases from J, leaving 29 bases between. The CDR3 here is CASVRRQKLLAERYEQYF. The CDR3 DNA is TGTGCCAGCGTCCGGCGGCAGAAACTATTAGCGGAACGCTACGAGCAGTACTTC.

The chain uses TRBV6-5 and TRBJ1-5; 8 nucleotides agree with TRBD1. Germline values: CDR1 MNHEY, CDR2 SVGAGI. This CDR3 contains 16 residues. After removal of 5 bases from V and 1 base from J, the junction contained 7 bases not matched to a gene. The CDR3 loop is CASSRSGQGSNQPQHF. The CDR3 DNA sequence: TGTGCCAGCAGTAGATCCGGACAGGGAAGCAATCAGCCCCAGCATTTT.

In regard to this clonotype: The germline gene is not matched at one end of the junction; a read error may be the cause. V is TRBV11-2 and J is TRBJ2-7; 12 bases line up with TRBD1. The CDR3 totals 15 residues. From germline, CDR1 is SGHAT and CDR2 FQNNGV. Here the CDR3 reads CASSLGTGGLYEQYF. The CDR3 region has the DNA TGTGCCAGCAGTTTAGGGACAGGGGGCCTCTACGAGCAGTACTTC.

At least ten counts were recorded for this clonotype. The chain joins TRBV20-1 to TRBJ2-7, with 8 bases identical to TRBD1. The CDR3 spans 14 residues. Unmatched junction bases numbered 5, after V lost 4 bases and J lost 0 bases. From germline, CDR1 is DFQATT and CDR2 SNEGSKA (reference sequence). The CDR3 region has the DNA TGCAGTGCTATTGGACAGGGCAACTCCTACGAGCAGTACTTC. Protein product: CSAIGQGNSYEQYF.